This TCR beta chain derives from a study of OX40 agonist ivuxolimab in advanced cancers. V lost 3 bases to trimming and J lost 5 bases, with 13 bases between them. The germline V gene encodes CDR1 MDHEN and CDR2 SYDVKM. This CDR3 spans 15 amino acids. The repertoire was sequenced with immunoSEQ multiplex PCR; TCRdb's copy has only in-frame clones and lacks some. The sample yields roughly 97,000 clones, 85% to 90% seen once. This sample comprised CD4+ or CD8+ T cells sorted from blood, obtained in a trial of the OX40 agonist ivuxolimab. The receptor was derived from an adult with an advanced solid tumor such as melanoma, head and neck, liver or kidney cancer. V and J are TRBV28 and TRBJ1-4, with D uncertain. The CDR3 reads CASSLRGGVNEKLFF. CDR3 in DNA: TGTGCCAGCAGTTTGAGAGGCGGCGTCAATGAAAAACTGTTTTTT.